A selection of T cell receptor beta chains follows, all from one sample in a study of CD8+CD57+ T cells in acquired aplastic anemia. Via MiXCR, TCRdb re-called the reads, giving one row per CDR3 protein. The sample carries some 150,000 distinct CDR3 sequences, 70% to 80% recorded once. Sequencing was carried out using sorted CD4+, CD8+, or CD8+CD57+ T cells (not recorded which) from PBMCs. The receptors derive from a human donor with aplastic anemia. Each CDR3 is given with its conserved first and last residue. The D gene is left open where the match is weak. Where a row states a size, it is once, few, many or the class of an expanded clone; other rows omit it.

size: NA; V: TRBV7-8; D: TRBD2; J: TRBJ2-7; CDR3: CASSLDGRGYEQYF; DNA: TGTGCCAGCAGCTTAGACGGGAGGGGATACGAGCAGTACTTC
size: NA; V: TRBV15; D: NA; J: TRBJ1-1; CDR3: CATSRDGQQNTEAFF; DNA: TGTGCCACCAGCAGAGATGGACAACAGAACACTGAAGCTTTCTTT
size: NA; V: TRBV9; D: NA; J: TRBJ1-6; CDR3: CASSVAGGVSLNSPLHF; DNA: TGTGCCAGCAGCGTAGCTGGTGGGGTTTCGCTCAATTCACCCCTCCACTTT
size: many; V: TRBV10-2; D: TRBD2; J: TRBJ2-5; CDR3: CASSELAAQETQYF; DNA: TGCGCCAGCAGTGAGCTAGCGGCCCAAGAGACCCAGTACTTC
size: few; V: TRBV27; D: TRBD1; J: TRBJ1-2; CDR3: CASSHSGGSNYGYTF; DNA: TGTGCCAGCAGTCATTCAGGGGGGAGTAACTATGGCTACACCTTC
size: NA; V: TRBV10-3; D: NA; J: TRBJ1-1; CDR3: CAISDLGGAEAFF; DNA: TGTGCCATCAGTGACCTAGGGGGGGCTGAAGCTTTCTTT
size: NA; V: TRBV7-2; D: NA; J: TRBJ2-7; CDR3: CASSLTFRDEQYF; DNA: TGTGCCAGCAGCTTAACCTTCCGCGACGAGCAGTACTTC
size: NA; V: TRBV20-1; D: NA; J: TRBJ2-3; CDR3: CSARDELAPTDTQYF; DNA: TGCAGTGCTAGAGATGAACTAGCACCCACAGATACGCAGTATTTT
size: NA; V: TRBV7-6; D: TRBD2; J: TRBJ2-3; CDR3: CASSPRGGADTQYF; DNA: TGTGCCAGCAGCCCCCGGGGGGGTGCAGATACGCAGTATTTT
size: NA; V: TRBV12-3/TRBV12-4; D: NA; J: TRBJ1-1; CDR3: CASSLGEVNTEAFF; DNA: TGTGCCAGCAGTTTGGGTGAGGTCAACACTGAAGCTTTCTTT
size: NA; V: TRBV12-3/TRBV12-4; D: NA; J: TRBJ2-1; CDR3: CASSFSSRYNEQFF; DNA: TGTGCCAGCAGTTTTTCCAGCCGCTACAATGAGCAGTTCTTC
size: NA; V: TRBV7-9; D: NA; J: TRBJ1-2; CDR3: CASSSPQGGYTF; DNA: TGTGCCAGCAGCTCCCCACAGGGAGGCTACACCTTC
size: NA; V: TRBV12-3/TRBV12-4; D: TRBD1; J: TRBJ1-5; CDR3: CASSLGTDNQPQHF; DNA: TGTGCCAGCAGTTTGGGGACAGACAATCAGCCCCAGCATTTT
size: NA; V: TRBV25-1; D: NA; J: TRBJ1-4; CDR3: CASSDPRGDEKLFF; DNA: TGTGCCAGCAGTGACCCCCGAGGCGATGAAAAACTGTTTTTT
size: NA; V: TRBV7-9; D: NA; J: TRBJ2-7; CDR3: CASSPQGSEQYF; DNA: TGTGCCAGCAGCCCTCAGGGGTCTGAGCAGTACTTC
size: many; V: TRBV29-1; D: NA; J: TRBJ2-1; CDR3: CSALVVNEQFF; DNA: TGCAGCGCCTTGGTAGTGAATGAGCAGTTCTTC
size: NA; V: TRBV20-1; D: NA; J: TRBJ2-3; CDR3: CSASGNTQYF; DNA: TGCAGTGCTAGCGGGAATACGCAGTATTTT
size: NA; V: TRBV7-6; D: NA; J: TRBJ2-1; CDR3: CASSEDAWYNEQFF; DNA: TGTGCCAGCAGCGAAGATGCGTGGTACAATGAGCAGTTCTTC
size: NA; V: TRBV19; D: NA; J: TRBJ1-1; CDR3: CASRGLSGVTEAFF; DNA: TGTGCCAGTAGAGGACTCTCGGGGGTCACTGAAGCTTTCTTT
size: NA; V: TRBV9; D: TRBD2; J: TRBJ2-1; CDR3: CASSQRESGVNEQFF; DNA: TGCGCCAGCAGCCAGCGGGAGTCGGGGGTCAATGAGCAGTTCTTC
size: NA; V: TRBV2; D: NA; J: TRBJ2-1; CDR3: CASSPRGLVYNEQFF; DNA: TGTGCCAGCAGCCCTAGAGGGCTAGTTTACAATGAGCAGTTCTTC
size: NA; V: TRBV7-9; D: NA; J: TRBJ2-7; CDR3: CASSLGQGVLEQYF; DNA: TGTGCCAGCAGCTTAGGACAAGGGGTCCTCGAGCAGTACTTC
size: few; V: TRBV20-1; D: TRBD1; J: TRBJ2-7; CDR3: CSAPGTGTYKGIYEQYF; DNA: TGCAGTGCGCCCGGGACAGGGACTTACAAGGGGATCTACGAGCAGTACTTC
size: NA; V: TRBV6-2/TRBV6-3; D: NA; J: TRBJ1-1; CDR3: CASSYVGTLGTPNTEAFF; DNA: TGTGCCAGCAGTTATGTCGGGACCCTCGGGACACCTAACACTGAAGCTTTCTTT
size: NA; V: TRBV2; D: NA; J: TRBJ1-1; CDR3: CASSPRERMNTEAFF; DNA: TGTGCCAGCAGCCCCCGCGAGCGGATGAACACTGAAGCTTTCTTT
size: NA; V: TRBV20-1; D: NA; J: TRBJ2-7; CDR3: CSARNPDKWWQYF; DNA: TGCAGTGCTAGAAACCCAGACAAGTGGTGGCAGTACTTC
size: NA; V: TRBV15; D: NA; J: TRBJ1-1; CDR3: CATSAHSNTEAFF; DNA: TGTGCCACCAGCGCGCATTCTAACACTGAAGCTTTCTTT
size: NA; V: TRBV7-6; D: TRBD2; J: TRBJ2-5; CDR3: CASSLVSGGAEETQYF; DNA: TGTGCCAGCAGCTTAGTTAGCGGGGGGGCCGAGGAGACCCAGTACTTC
size: few; V: TRBV7-2; D: TRBD2; J: TRBJ2-5; CDR3: CASSRGLAGRQETQYF; DNA: TGTGCCAGCAGCCGCGGGCTAGCGGGACGCCAAGAGACCCAGTACTTC
size: NA; V: TRBV15; D: NA; J: TRBJ2-2; CDR3: CATSRDLTAGELFF; DNA: TGTGCCACCAGCAGAGATCTTACAGCCGGGGAGCTGTTTTTT
size: few; V: TRBV15; D: TRBD1; J: TRBJ1-2; CDR3: CATSGEGDRGDGYTF; DNA: TGTGCCACCAGCGGGGAGGGGGACAGGGGAGATGGCTACACCTTC
size: NA; V: TRBV9; D: TRBD1; J: TRBJ2-2; CDR3: CASSSTSTGEAGELFF; DNA: TGTGCCAGCAGCTCTACATCGACAGGGGAAGCCGGGGAGCTGTTTTTT
size: NA; V: TRBV20-1; D: NA; J: TRBJ2-3; CDR3: CSARKPGARGTDTQYF; DNA: TGCAGTGCTAGAAAGCCAGGGGCCCGGGGGACAGATACGCAGTATTTT
size: NA; V: TRBV7-6; D: TRBD1; J: TRBJ2-1; CDR3: CASSLAVPGGYNEQFF; DNA: TGTGCCAGCAGCTTAGCGGTGCCAGGGGGTTACAATGAGCAGTTCTTC
size: many; V: TRBV12-3/TRBV12-4; D: NA; J: TRBJ1-3; CDR3: CASSSAGTFGNTIYF; DNA: TGTGCCAGCAGTTCGGCCGGGACATTTGGAAACACCATATATTTT
size: few; V: TRBV18; D: NA; J: TRBJ2-7; CDR3: CASSPGARPPSYEQYF; DNA: TGTGCCAGCTCACCCGGGGCCAGACCCCCGTCCTACGAGCAGTACTTC